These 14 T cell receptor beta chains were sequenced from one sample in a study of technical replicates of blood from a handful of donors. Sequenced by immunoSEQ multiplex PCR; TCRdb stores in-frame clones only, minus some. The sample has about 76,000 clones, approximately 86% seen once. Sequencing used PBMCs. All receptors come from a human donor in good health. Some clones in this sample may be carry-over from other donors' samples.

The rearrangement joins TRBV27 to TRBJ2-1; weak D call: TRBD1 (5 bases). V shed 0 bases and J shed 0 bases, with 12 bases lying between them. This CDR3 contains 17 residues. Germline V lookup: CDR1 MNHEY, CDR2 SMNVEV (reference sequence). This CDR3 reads CASSLSAGWSSYNEQFF. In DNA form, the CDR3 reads TGTGCCAGCAGTTTATCCGCAGGGTGGAGCTCCTACAATGAGCAGTTCTTC.

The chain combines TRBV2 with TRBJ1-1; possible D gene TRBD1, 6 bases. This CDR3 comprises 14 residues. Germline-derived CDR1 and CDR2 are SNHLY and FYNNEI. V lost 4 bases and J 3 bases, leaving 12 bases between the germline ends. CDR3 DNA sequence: TGTGCCAGCAGTGTACAGGGAGGGGACACTGAAGCTTTCTTT. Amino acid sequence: CASSVQGGDTEAFF.

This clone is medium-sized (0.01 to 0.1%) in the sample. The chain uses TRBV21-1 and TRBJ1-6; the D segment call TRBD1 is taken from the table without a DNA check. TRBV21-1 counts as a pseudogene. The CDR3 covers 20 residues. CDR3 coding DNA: TGTGCCAGCAGCAAAGTGGCCGACAGGGCCTTATACTCCTATAATTCACCCCTCCACTTT. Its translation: CASSKVADRALYSYNSPLHF.

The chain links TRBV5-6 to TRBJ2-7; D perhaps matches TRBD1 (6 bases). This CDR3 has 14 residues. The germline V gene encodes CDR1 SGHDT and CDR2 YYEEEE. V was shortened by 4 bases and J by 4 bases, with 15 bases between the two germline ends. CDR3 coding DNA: TGTGCCAGCAGCACACTCAGGGGTGGATACGAGCAGTACTTC. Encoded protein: CASSTLRGGYEQYF.

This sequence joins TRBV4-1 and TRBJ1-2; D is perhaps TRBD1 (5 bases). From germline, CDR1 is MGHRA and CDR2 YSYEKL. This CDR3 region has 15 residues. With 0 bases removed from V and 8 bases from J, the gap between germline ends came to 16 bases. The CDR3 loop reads CASSQERTRTRGYTF. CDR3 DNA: TGCGCCAGCAGCCAAGAAAGGACAAGGACGAGAGGCTACACCTTC.

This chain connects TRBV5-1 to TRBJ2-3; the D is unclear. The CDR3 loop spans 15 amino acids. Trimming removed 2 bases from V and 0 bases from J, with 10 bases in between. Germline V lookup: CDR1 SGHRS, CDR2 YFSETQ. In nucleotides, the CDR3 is TGCGCCAGCAGCTTTGGCAATCCTAGCACAGATACGCAGTATTTT. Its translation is CASSFGNPSTDTQYF.

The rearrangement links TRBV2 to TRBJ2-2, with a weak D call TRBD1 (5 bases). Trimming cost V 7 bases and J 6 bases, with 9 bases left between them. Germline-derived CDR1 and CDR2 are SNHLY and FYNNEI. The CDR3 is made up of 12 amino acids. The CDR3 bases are TGTGCCAGCACCCTAGGGGCCGGGGAGCTGTTTTTT. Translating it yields CASTLGAGELFF.

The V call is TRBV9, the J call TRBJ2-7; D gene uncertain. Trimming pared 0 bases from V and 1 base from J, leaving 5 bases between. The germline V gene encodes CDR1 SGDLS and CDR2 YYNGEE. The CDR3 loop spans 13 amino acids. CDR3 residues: CASSVGLSYEQYF. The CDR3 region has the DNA TGTGCCAGCAGCGTAGGTCTATCCTACGAGCAGTACTTC.

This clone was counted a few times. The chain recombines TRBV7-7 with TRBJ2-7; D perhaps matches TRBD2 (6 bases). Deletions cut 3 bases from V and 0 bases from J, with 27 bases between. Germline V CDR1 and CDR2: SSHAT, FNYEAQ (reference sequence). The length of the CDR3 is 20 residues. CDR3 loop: CASSFYNGLGLAYNSYEQYF. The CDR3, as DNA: TGTGCCAGCAGCTTTTATAACGGTCTGGGGCTAGCGTACAACTCCTACGAGCAGTACTTC. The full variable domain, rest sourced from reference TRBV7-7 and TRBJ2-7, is GAGVSQSPRYKVTKRGQDVTLRCDPISSHATLYWYQQALGQGPEFLTYFNYEAQPDKSGLPSDRFSAERPEGSISTLTIQRTEQRDSAMYRCASSFYNGLGLAYNSYEQYFGPGTRLTVT.

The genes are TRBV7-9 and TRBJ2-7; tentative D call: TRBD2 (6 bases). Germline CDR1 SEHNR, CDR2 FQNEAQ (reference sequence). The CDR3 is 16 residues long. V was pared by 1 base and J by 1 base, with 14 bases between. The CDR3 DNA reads TGTGCCAGCAGCTTAGACTCCCCTGCGGGGTCCTACGAGCAGTACTTC. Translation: CASSLDSPAGSYEQYF. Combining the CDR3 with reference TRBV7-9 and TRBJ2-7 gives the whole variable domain DTGVSQNPRHKITKRGQNVTFRCDPISEHNRLYWYRQTLGQGPEFLTYFQNEAQLEKSRLLSDRFSAERPKGSFSTLEIQRTEQGDSAMYLCASSLDSPAGSYEQYFGPGTRLTVT.

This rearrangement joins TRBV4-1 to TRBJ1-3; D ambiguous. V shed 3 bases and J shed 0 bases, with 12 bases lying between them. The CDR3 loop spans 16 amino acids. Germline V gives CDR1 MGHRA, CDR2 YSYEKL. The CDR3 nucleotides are TGCGCCAGCAGCCACATAGACATGGGCTCTGGAAACACCATATATTTT. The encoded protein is CASSHIDMGSGNTIYF.

CDR3 sequence reads: CASSQDRGGLAYGYTF. In nucleotides, the CDR3 is TGCGCCAGCAGCCAAGATCGGGGGGGATTGGCCTATGGCTACACCTTC. The chain combines TRBV4-3 with TRBJ1-2; tentative D call: TRBD1 (5 bases). CDR3 length: 16 residues. Between the trimmed V and J ends, which lost 0 bases and 4 bases, there was a span of 15 bases. The germline V gene has CDR1 LGHNA and CDR2 YSLEER.

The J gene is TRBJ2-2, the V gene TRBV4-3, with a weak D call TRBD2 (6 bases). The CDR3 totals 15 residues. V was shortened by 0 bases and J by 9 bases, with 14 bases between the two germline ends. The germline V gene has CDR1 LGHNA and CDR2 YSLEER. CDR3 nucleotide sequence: TGCGCCAGCAGCCAAGAGACGGGAGTGGGGCGGGAGCTGTTTTTT. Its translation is CASSQETGVGRELFF.

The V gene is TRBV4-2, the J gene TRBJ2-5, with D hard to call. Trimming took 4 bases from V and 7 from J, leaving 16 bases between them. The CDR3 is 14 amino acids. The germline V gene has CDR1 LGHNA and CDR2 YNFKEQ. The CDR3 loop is CASSLRLTDGTQYF. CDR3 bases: TGTGCCAGCAGCCTCAGGCTAACGGATGGGACCCAGTACTTC.